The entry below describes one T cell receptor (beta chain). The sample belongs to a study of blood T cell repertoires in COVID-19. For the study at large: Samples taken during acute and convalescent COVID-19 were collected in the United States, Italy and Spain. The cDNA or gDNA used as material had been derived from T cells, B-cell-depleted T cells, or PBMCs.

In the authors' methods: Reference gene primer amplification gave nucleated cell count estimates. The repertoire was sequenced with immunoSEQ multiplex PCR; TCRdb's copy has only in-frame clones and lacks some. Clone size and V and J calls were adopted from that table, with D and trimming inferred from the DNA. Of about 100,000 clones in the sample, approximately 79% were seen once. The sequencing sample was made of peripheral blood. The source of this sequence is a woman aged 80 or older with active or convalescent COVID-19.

CDR3 loop: CASSQGTGVTDTQYF. The DNA of the CDR3 is TGTGCCAGCAGCCAAGGGACAGGGGTCACAGATACGCAGTATTTT. This rearrangement joins TRBV3-1 (or the pseudogene TRBV3-2) to TRBJ2-3; 9 positions agree with TRBD1. Germline V gene data show CDR1 as LGHDT and CDR2 as YNNKEL (reference sequence). The CDR3 consists of 15 residues. The V segment lost 1 base and the J segment 2 bases; nucleotides outside the gene matches: 1.